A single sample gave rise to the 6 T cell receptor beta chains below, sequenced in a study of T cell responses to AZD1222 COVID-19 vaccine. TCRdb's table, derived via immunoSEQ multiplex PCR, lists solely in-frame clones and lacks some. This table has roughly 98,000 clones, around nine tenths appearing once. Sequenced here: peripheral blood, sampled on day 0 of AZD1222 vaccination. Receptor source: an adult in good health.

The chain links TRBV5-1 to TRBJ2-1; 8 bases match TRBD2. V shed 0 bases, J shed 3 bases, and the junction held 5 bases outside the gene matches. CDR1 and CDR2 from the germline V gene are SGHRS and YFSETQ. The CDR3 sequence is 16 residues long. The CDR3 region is CASSLEGAGVYNEQFF. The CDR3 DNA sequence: TGCGCCAGCAGCTTGGAGGGAGCGGGAGTCTACAATGAGCAGTTCTTC.

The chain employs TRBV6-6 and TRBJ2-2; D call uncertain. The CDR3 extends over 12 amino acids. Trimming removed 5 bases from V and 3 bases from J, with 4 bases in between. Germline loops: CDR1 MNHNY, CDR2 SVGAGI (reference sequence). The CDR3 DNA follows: TGTGCCAGCAGTCATTACACCGGGGAGCTGTTTTTT. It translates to CASSHYTGELFF.

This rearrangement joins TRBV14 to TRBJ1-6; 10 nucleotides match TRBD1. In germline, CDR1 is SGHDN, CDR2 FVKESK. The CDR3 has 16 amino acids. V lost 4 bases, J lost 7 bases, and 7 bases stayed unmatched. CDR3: CASSRRTGGWNSPLHF. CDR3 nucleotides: TGTGCCAGCAGCCGAAGGACAGGGGGTTGGAATTCACCCCTCCACTTT.

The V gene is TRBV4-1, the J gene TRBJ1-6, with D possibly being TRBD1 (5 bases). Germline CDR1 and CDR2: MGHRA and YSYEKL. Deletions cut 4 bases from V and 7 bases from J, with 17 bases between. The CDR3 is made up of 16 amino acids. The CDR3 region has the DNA TGCGCCAGCAGCCTCCGGGGGGTGCAGGGCAATTCACCCCTCCACTTT. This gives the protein CASSLRGVQGNSPLHF.

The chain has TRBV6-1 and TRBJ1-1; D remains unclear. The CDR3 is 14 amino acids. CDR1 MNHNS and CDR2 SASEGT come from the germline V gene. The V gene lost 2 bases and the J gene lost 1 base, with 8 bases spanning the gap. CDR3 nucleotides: TGTGCCAGCAGTGAACGTGCGGAGAACACTGAAGCTTTCTTT. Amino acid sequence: CASSERAENTEAFF.

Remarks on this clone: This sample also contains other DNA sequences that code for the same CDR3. The CDR3 nucleotides are TGCAGCGTTGTTCAGGGCTATGGCTACACCTTC. Translation: CSVVQGYGYTF. The V gene is TRBV29-1, the J gene TRBJ1-2, with D perhaps matching TRBD1 (5 bases). Per the germline V gene, CDR1 is SQVTM and CDR2 is ANQGSEA. The V end was cut by 4 bases, the J end by 4 bases, with 7 bases between. The CDR3 covers 11 residues.